The 29 T cell receptor beta chains below were found in one sample sequenced in a study of early T cells in non-severe SARS-CoV-2 infection. From the 5' RACE reads, TCRdb called clonotypes with MiXCR, one entry per CDR3 protein. The sample lists approximately 28,000 distinct CDR3 sequences, roughly 4.1% occurring once. Sequenced material: whole blood. These receptors originate from an adult who was a healthcare worker with PCR-confirmed SARS-CoV-2 infection or an uninfected control (not recorded which).

This clonotype was observed a few times. J is TRBJ2-7 and V is TRBV11-2; D not certain. V shed 6 bases and J shed 4 bases, with 13 bases lying between them. The length of the CDR3 is 13 residues. The germline V gene has CDR1 SGHAT and CDR2 FQNNGV. The CDR3 DNA follows: TGTGCCAGCAGTTCCCCCCCCTATTACGAGCAGTACTTC. As protein: CASSSPPYYEQYF. The variable domain in full, with the rest retrieved from reference TRBV11-2 and TRBJ2-7, is EAGVAQSPRYKIIEKRQSVAFWCNPISGHATLYWYQQILGQGPKLLIQFQNNGVVDDSQLPKDRFSAERLKGVDSTLKIQPAKLEDSAVYLCASSSPPYYEQYFGPGTRLTVT.

This clonotype was counted many times. The chain is built from TRBV6-6 and TRBJ2-5; 8 bases line up with TRBD2. CDR1 and CDR2 from the germline V gene are MNHNY and SVGAGI (reference sequence). The CDR3 spans 14 residues. After removal of 4 bases from V and 5 bases from J, the junction contained 6 bases not matched to a gene. The CDR3 spells CASSSRAGVETQYF. The CDR3 DNA is TGTGCCAGCAGTTCACGAGCGGGAGTTGAGACCCAGTACTTC.

This clonotype was recorded at least ten times. The chain has TRBV7-2 and TRBJ1-2, with 8 bases that match TRBD1. The CDR3 has 13 residues. Germline assignment: CDR1 SGHTA and CDR2 FQGNSA. V was clipped by 5 bases and J by 8 bases; unmatched bases: 7. The CDR3 spells CASSQDRAGGYTF. DNA of the CDR3: TGTGCCAGCAGCCAGGACAGGGCTGGGGGCTACACCTTC.

At least ten counts were recorded for this clonotype. The V call is TRBV6-6, the J call TRBJ1-3; 9 bases line up with TRBD1. CDR1 MNHNY and CDR2 SVGAGI come from the germline V gene (reference sequence). Losses at the gene ends were 10 bases for V and 1 base for J; bases not matched to a gene: 14. This CDR3 comprises 17 residues. The CDR3 DNA reads TGTGCCATATTATCCGGGACAGGGTCGGAGTCTGGAAACACCATATATTTT. It codes for CAILSGTGSESGNTIYF.

The V gene is TRBV24-1, the J gene TRBJ2-3; 7 nucleotides line up with TRBD1. The CDR3 spans 17 residues. CDR1 and CDR2 from the germline V gene are KGHDR and SFDVKD. V lost 9 bases, J lost 0 bases, and 14 bases stayed unmatched. The CDR3 loop reads CATSGNLGTASTDTQYF. The CDR3 nucleotides are TGTGCCACCTCGGGGAACCTGGGGACAGCTAGCACAGATACGCAGTATTTT.

At least ten counts were recorded for this clonotype. The chain is built from TRBV5-1 and TRBJ2-1, with 8 bases identical to TRBD2. Germline-derived CDR1 and CDR2 are SGHRS and YFSETQ. The CDR3 is 16 amino acids. The V segment lost 0 bases and the J segment 3 bases; nucleotides outside the gene matches: 5. The CDR3 loop is CASSLAAGGRYNEQFF. The CDR3 nucleotides are TGCGCCAGCAGCTTGGCCGCGGGAGGCCGCTACAATGAGCAGTTCTTC.

This clonotype was picked up many times. The CDR3, as DNA: TGTGCCAGCAGTGACGTAGTTTCACCCCTCCACTTT. Protein sequence: CASSDVVSPLHF. The chain recombines TRBV2 with TRBJ1-6, with D unclear. The CDR3 runs to 12 residues. V was clipped by 3 bases and J by 9 bases, with 6 bases between them. Germline assignment: CDR1 SNHLY and CDR2 FYNNEI.

The sample holds many counts of this clonotype. The chain employs TRBV20-1 and TRBJ2-3; 13 bases map to TRBD2. Germline trimming cut 5 bases from V and 2 bases from J; bases unmatched to any gene: 7. The CDR3 spans 16 residues. CDR1 is DFQATT, CDR2 SNEGSKA, per germline (reference sequence). This CDR3 is CSALRLAGGSTDTQYF. As DNA, the CDR3 is TGCAGTGCTTTAAGACTAGCGGGAGGCTCCACAGATACGCAGTATTTT.

This clonotype occurred many times. This chain connects TRBV11-2 to TRBJ2-5; perhaps D is TRBD1 or TRBD2 (7 bases each). The CDR3 loop spans 16 amino acids. Per the germline V gene, CDR1 is SGHAT and CDR2 is FQNNGV. Trimming stripped 5 bases from V and 4 bases from J, with 20 bases between. CDR3 in DNA: TGTGCCAGCAGCCGACCTTCAGGGGGAGGGGGAGAGACCCAGTACTTC. This gives the protein CASSRPSGGGGETQYF.

This clonotype was observed many times. V gene TRBV20-1 combines with J gene TRBJ2-1, with 14 bases that match TRBD2. The CDR3 consists of 14 residues. CDR1 is DFQATT, CDR2 SNEGSKA, per germline (reference sequence). V was pared by 6 bases and J by 4 bases, with 2 bases of the junction left unmatched. The CDR3 region has the DNA TGCAGTGCCAGACTAGCGGGAGGGTACAATGAGCAGTTCTTC. Residues: CSARLAGGYNEQFF.

This clonotype was seen many times. The rearrangement uses TRBV10-3 and TRBJ1-1; maybe TRBD1 (5 bases). CDR3 size: 15 residues. From germline, CDR1 is ENHRY and CDR2 SYGVKD. V dropped 3 bases and J dropped 6 bases, with 17 bases sitting between them. This CDR3 reads CAISDGAALGAEAFF. The DNA for the CDR3 is TGTGCCATCAGTGACGGGGCCGCTTTGGGTGCTGAAGCTTTCTTT.

The chain is built from TRBV5-1 and TRBJ2-3; D might be TRBD1 (6 bases). The CDR3 spans 14 residues. Germline V gene data show CDR1 as SGHRS and CDR2 as YFSETQ. Trimming pared 3 bases from V and 3 bases from J, leaving 11 bases between. CDR3 loop: CASSSGTFTDTQYF. The CDR3 DNA reads as TGCGCCAGCAGCTCCGGGACATTTACAGATACGCAGTATTTT.

Within the sample, this clonotype is medium-sized (0.01 to 0.1%). The V gene is TRBV11-2, the J gene TRBJ2-7, with D possibly TRBD1 on 5 matching bases. The V gene's germline CDR1 is SGHAT and CDR2 FQNNGV. Trimming took 1 base from V and 0 from J, leaving 10 bases between them. This CDR3 comprises 15 residues. This CDR3 reads CASSLALDNSYEQYF. The CDR3 nucleotides are TGTGCCAGCAGCTTAGCTCTGGACAACTCCTACGAGCAGTACTTC.

The gene calls are TRBV6-2 or TRBV6-3 and TRBJ2-1, with D perhaps matching TRBD1 (6 bases). From germline, CDR1 is MNHEY and CDR2 SVGEGT. V was shortened by 7 bases and J by 3 bases, with 13 bases between the two germline ends. This CDR3 has 14 amino acids. The CDR3, as DNA: TGTGCCAGCACCACCGGGACAAACTACAATGAGCAGTTCTTC. Encoded protein: CASTTGTNYNEQFF.

This clonotype has only a few counts. The V call is TRBV4-2, the J call TRBJ2-1; TRBD2 aligns across 14 bases. The germline gives CDR1 LGHNA, CDR2 YNFKEQ. The CDR3 loop spans 17 amino acids. The ends lost 0 bases at V and 4 bases at J; junction bases unmatched: 2. Written as DNA, the CDR3 is TGTGCCAGCAGCCAAGAGGGGACTAGCGGGAGTTACAATGAGCAGTTCTTC. Amino acids: CASSQEGTSGSYNEQFF.

This clonotype appeared many times. The chain combines TRBV20-1 with TRBJ1-1; TRBD1 might be the D (5 bases). CDR3 size: 13 residues. Trimming shortened V by 4 bases and J by 2 bases, and 11 bases separated the two germline ends. Germline CDR1 DFQATT, CDR2 SNEGSKA (reference sequence). CDR3 sequence reads: CSATTTVNTEAFF. The CDR3 DNA sequence: TGCAGTGCTACGACGACAGTAAACACTGAAGCTTTCTTT.

The V and J genes are TRBV12-3 or TRBV12-4 and TRBJ2-1, with TRBD2 identical over 10 bases. This CDR3 is 15 amino acids long. Trimming removed 6 bases from V and 9 bases from J; junction bases left unmatched: 11. The CDR3 DNA sequence: TGTGCCAGCAGCCCCAGCGGGAGGGCGGACTTTGAGCAGTTCTTC. Translated: CASSPSGRADFEQFF.

In this sample, this clonotype turned up many times. This sequence joins TRBV20-1 and TRBJ1-6; no definite D call. Germline V gives CDR1 DFQATT, CDR2 SNEGSKA (reference sequence). There are 15 residues in the CDR3. V was shortened by 3 bases and J by 4 bases, with 13 bases between the two germline ends. In DNA, the CDR3 is TGCAGTGCTAGTGGAGCTTCCTCATATAATTCACCCCTCCACTTT. Protein product: CSASGASSYNSPLHF.

This clonotype was observed at least ten times. V is TRBV7-3 and J is TRBJ1-6; D remains ambiguous. The length of the CDR3 is 14 residues. The germline V gene encodes CDR1 SGHTA and CDR2 FQGTGA. Trimming took 5 bases from V and 3 from J, leaving 8 bases between them. CDR3 residues: CASSQDGYNSPLHF. As DNA, the CDR3 is TGTGCCAGCAGCCAGGACGGCTATAATTCACCCCTCCACTTT.

This clonotype showed up many times. The chain has TRBV7-9 and TRBJ2-6; D call uncertain. Per the germline V gene, CDR1 is SEHNR and CDR2 is FQNEAQ (reference sequence). The CDR3 sequence is 14 residues long. Trimming removed 5 bases from V and 0 bases from J, with 5 bases in between. The CDR3 bases are TGTGCCAGCAGCCAGAACTCTGGGGCCAACGTCCTGACTTTC. Translating it yields CASSQNSGANVLTF.

In this sample, this clonotype turned up many times. This chain joins TRBV4-1 and TRBJ1-4; D might be TRBD1 (5 bases). The CDR3 runs to 13 residues. V dropped 7 bases and J dropped 7 bases, with 13 bases sitting between them. Germline V gene sequence: CDR1 MGHRA, CDR2 YSYEKL. The CDR3 region is CASTRQLGEKLFF. The CDR3 DNA reads as TGCGCCAGCACTCGACAGTTGGGTGAAAAACTGTTTTTT.

This clonotype occurred many times. CDR3 protein: CASSQGLGGASGNTIYF. CDR3 in DNA: TGCGCCAGCAGCCAAGGGTTAGGGGGCGCATCTGGAAACACCATATATTTT. V is TRBV4-1 and J is TRBJ1-3; 7 positions agree with TRBD1. In germline, CDR1 is MGHRA, CDR2 YSYEKL. V gave up 1 base and J gave up 1 base; unmatched junction bases: 7. The CDR3 sequence is 17 residues long.

This clonotype has a count of ten or more. V usage is TRBV9 and J usage is TRBJ2-2; 7 bases fit TRBD1. Germline V gene lookup returns CDR1 SGDLS and CDR2 YYNGEE. The junction had 3 bases not matched to a gene; V was cut back by 4 bases and J by 0 bases. The CDR3 is made up of 15 amino acids. The CDR3 protein is CASSTGQANTGELFF. For the CDR3, the DNA is TGTGCCAGCAGCACTGGACAGGCGAACACCGGGGAGCTGTTTTTT.

Ten or more counts support this clonotype. The chain joins TRBV7-3 to TRBJ2-3; no definite D call. The germline CDR1 and CDR2 sequences are SGHTA and FQGTGA. V lost 4 bases and J 4 bases, leaving 18 bases between the germline ends. This CDR3 is 16 amino acids long. The CDR3 DNA reads as TGTGCCAGCAGCTCTCCGCAGAACGTAATCTCAGATACGCAGTATTTT. It translates to CASSSPQNVISDTQYF.

Ten or more counts support this clonotype. The chain uses TRBV7-2 and TRBJ2-7, with 8 bases lining up with TRBD2. Germline CDR1 SGHTA, CDR2 FQGNSA. This CDR3 has 15 amino acids. V lost 4 bases and J lost 5; bases outside the gene matches: 10. The CDR3 DNA reads as TGTGCCAGCAGCTCTCGGTCGGGAGGGAGACACGAGCAGTACTTC. This translates into CASSSRSGGRHEQYF. Full variable domain (remainder filled in from reference TRBV7-2 and TRBJ2-7): GAGVSQSPSNKVTEKGKDVELRCDPISGHTALYWYRQSLGQGLEFLIYFQGNSAPDKSGLPSDRFSAERTGGSVSTLTIQRTQQEDSAVYLCASSSRSGGRHEQYFGPGTRLTVT.

Turning to this clonotype: The conserved phenylalanine or tryptophan normally closing the CDR3 is absent here, so this likely arose from a read error. The V gene is TRBV4-2, the J gene TRBJ2-7; TRBD2 might be the D (5 bases). Deletions cut 3 bases from V and 0 bases from J, with 9 bases between. The CDR3 extends over 14 amino acids. CDR1 and CDR2 (germline): LGHNA, YNFKEQ. The CDR3 is CASSHAEVSYEQYS. The CDR3 nucleotides are TGTGCCAGCAGCCATGCGGAGGTCTCCTACGAGCAGTACTCC.

This clonotype was picked up many times. V is TRBV19 and J is TRBJ2-4; D ambiguous. The CDR3 is 15 residues long. V was trimmed by 6 bases and J by 1 base, leaving 13 bases between them. CDR1 is LNHDA and CDR2 is SQIVND in the germline V gene (reference sequence). Written as DNA, the CDR3 is TGTGCCAGTAGCCCCCGGAAGGAGGCCAAAAACATTCAGTACTTC. Encoded protein: CASSPRKEAKNIQYF. Variable domain in full (rest from reference TRBV19 and TRBJ2-4): DGGITQSPKYLFRKEGQNVTLSCEQNLNHDAMYWYRQDPGQGLRLIYYSQIVNDFQKGDIAEGYSVSREKKESFPLTVTSAQKNPTAFYLCASSPRKEAKNIQYFGAGTRLSVL.

This clonotype showed up many times. This chain connects TRBV19 to TRBJ2-5; no reliable D call. V was clipped by 3 bases and J by 5 bases, with 16 bases between them. The CDR3 runs to 15 residues. Per germline, CDR1 LNHDA and CDR2 SQIVND (reference sequence). This CDR3 is CASSMDPGSGETQYF. The CDR3 DNA is TGTGCCAGTAGTATGGATCCAGGATCCGGGGAGACCCAGTACTTC. The full variable domain, in which reference TRBV19 and TRBJ2-5 provide the parts outside the CDR3, is DGGITQSPKYLFRKEGQNVTLSCEQNLNHDAMYWYRQDPGQGLRLIYYSQIVNDFQKGDIAEGYSVSREKKESFPLTVTSAQKNPTAFYLCASSMDPGSGETQYFGPGTRLLVL.

This clonotype was recorded many times. The rearrangement links TRBV5-6 to TRBJ2-7, with D perhaps matching TRBD1 (5 bases). The CDR3 totals 17 residues. V was clipped by 0 bases and J by 6 bases, with 22 bases between them. Germline V lookup: CDR1 SGHDT, CDR2 YYEEEE. DNA of the CDR3: TGTGCCAGCAGCTTGGATCAGGGCCTAAAGGGTTCCAGCGAGCAGTACTTC. Amino acid sequence: CASSLDQGLKGSSEQYF.